This T cell receptor beta chain comes out of a study of cytomegalovirus exposure and HLA in healthy donors. Trimming cost V 4 bases and J 2 bases; bases outside gene matches: 10. Germline V gene data show CDR1 as PRHDT and CDR2 as FYEKMQ (reference sequence). The CDR3 has 18 residues. This clone was detected only once. Its cognate antigen is unknown. A multiplex PCR was run with 60 Vbeta primers and 13 Jbeta primers. Method: immunoSEQ multiplex PCR; TCRdb's copy keeps in-frame clones and lacks some. The data show about 130,000 clones, around three quarters seen once. Study conclusions and caveats: When analyzed later, a missense DCLRE1C variant was found to be linked to TCR beta V- and J-gene trimming.

The specimen sequenced was PBMCs. This receptor was taken from a man younger than 40 in good health and CMV-seronegative. The chain employs TRBV13 and TRBJ2-2; 10 bases align to TRBD2. CDR3 sequence: CASSSRLAGYRNTGELFF. CDR3 sequence (DNA): TGTGCCAGCAGCTCCCGACTAGCGGGCTATAGAAACACCGGGGAGCTGTTTTTT.